These 5 T cell receptor beta chains originate from one sample sequenced in a study of the immune and genomic landscape of osteosarcoma. The post-treatment osteosarcoma tumors were primary, local recurrence or metastasis specimens from poor-prognosis patients. Sequencing was performed with immunoSEQ multiplex PCR; in TCRdb, only in-frame clones are kept and a portion is missing. The table shows thousands of clones, with approximately 72% occurring only once. Sequencing was carried out using osteosarcoma tumor tissue from the lung. The receptors derive from a human donor with osteosarcoma.

The rearrangement joins TRBV27 to TRBJ2-7; D is perhaps TRBD1 (6 bases). Trimming removed 2 bases at V and 3 bases at J, with 8 bases between. The CDR3 is 13 amino acids. Germline values: CDR1 MNHEY, CDR2 SMNVEV (reference sequence). CDR3 loop: CASSLVQGYEQYF. DNA of the CDR3: TGTGCCAGCAGTTTAGTACAGGGCTACGAGCAGTACTTC.

This clone was counted between two and nine times. The gene calls are TRBV7-9 and TRBJ1-3; 7 bases fit TRBD1. This CDR3 region has 14 residues. Looked up from germline, CDR1 is SEHNR and CDR2 is FQNEAQ (reference sequence). After removal of 6 bases from V and 3 bases from J, the junction contained 5 bases not matched to a gene. The DNA of the CDR3 is TGTGCCAGCAGACGCAGGGGGTTTGGAAACACCATATATTTT. It is translated as CASRRRGFGNTIYF.

This chain joins TRBV4-1 and TRBJ1-5; 9 bases are shared with TRBD1. Trimming took 1 base from V and 3 from J; bases not matched to a gene: 4. The length of the CDR3 is 16 residues. CDR1 and CDR2 (germline): MGHRA, YSYEKL. The CDR3 is CASSQAGQGINQPQHF. CDR3 DNA: TGCGCCAGCAGCCAAGCTGGACAGGGGATCAATCAGCCCCAGCATTTT.

With respect to this clone: Other DNA sequences of this sample code for an identical CDR3. The chain joins TRBV27 to TRBJ2-3; D ambiguous. Germline V gene data show CDR1 as MNHEY and CDR2 as SMNVEV (reference sequence). Trimming took 5 bases from V and 0 from J, leaving 9 bases between them. This CDR3 region has 14 residues. CDR3 nucleotides: TGTGCCAGCAGTCCCTCTTTGAGCACAGATACGCAGTATTTT. Encoded protein: CASSPSLSTDTQYF.

The rearrangement links TRBV7-3 to TRBJ2-2; 8 bases map to TRBD2. This CDR3 spans 15 amino acids. Germline V gives CDR1 SGHTA, CDR2 FQGTGA. V lost 5 bases to trimming and J lost 1 base; unmatched junction nucleotides: 3. The CDR3 nucleotides read TGTGCCAGCAGCGAGGGACTAGTGAACACCGGGGAGCTGTTTTTT. Protein: CASSEGLVNTGELFF.